One sample yielded the 32 T cell receptor beta chains listed below, sequenced in a study of T cells in Graves' hyperthyroidism and ophthalmopathy. Amplified regions were TCR beta CDR3 sequences from RNA transcripts. The primer set for the first-round RT-PCR of the TCR CDR3 was HTBI. MiXCR, applied by TCRdb to the multiplex PCR reads, yields one record per CDR3 protein. The profile shows 500,000 to 750,000 distinct CDR3 sequences, more than 45% of them singletons. The sample was peripheral blood or thyroid tissue (not recorded which). These receptors were obtained from a woman aged 18-29 years with Graves' hyperthyroidism.

This clonotype was observed at least ten times. The chain couples TRBV6-5 to TRBJ1-2, with D perhaps TRBD1 (6 bases). The CDR3 is 15 residues long. Germline loops: CDR1 MNHEY, CDR2 SVGAGI. V gave up 6 bases and J gave up 4 bases, with 18 bases separating them. DNA of the CDR3: TGTGCCAGCAGCTATTCGGGGGGCGGAAGCTATGGCTACACCTTC. Translating it yields CASSYSGGGSYGYTF.

This clonotype was counted ten times or more. The rearrangement links TRBV7-2 to TRBJ1-4, with a possible D match to TRBD1 (5 bases). Per the germline V gene, CDR1 is SGHTA and CDR2 is FQGNSA. V shed 5 bases and J shed 3 bases, with 7 bases lying between them. This CDR3 is built from 13 residues. CDR3 coding DNA: TGTGCCAGCAGCCAGGGTTCTAATGAAAAACTGTTTTTT. Its protein is CASSQGSNEKLFF. The whole variable domain, remainder taken from reference TRBV7-2 and TRBJ1-4, is GAGVSQSPSNKVTEKGKDVELRCDPISGHTALYWYRQSLGQGLEFLIYFQGNSAPDKSGLPSDRFSAERTGGSVSTLTIQRTQQEDSAVYLCASSQGSNEKLFFGSGTQLSVL.

This clonotype was seen many times. V and J are TRBV12-3 or TRBV12-4 and TRBJ2-5; the D is unclear. Trimming shortened V by 4 bases and J by 2 bases, and 8 bases separated the two germline ends. This CDR3 has 13 residues. The chain's CDR3 is CASSSRRQETQYF. Written as DNA, the CDR3 is TGTGCCAGCAGTTCACGGCGGCAAGAGACCCAGTACTTC.

Points on this clonotype: A read error is possible here, since a much larger clone lies one base away. V is TRBV11-2 and J is TRBJ2-2; 8 bases match TRBD1. Per germline, CDR1 SGHAT and CDR2 FQNNGV. There are 14 residues in the CDR3. The CDR3 coding sequence is TGTGCCGGCAGGACAGGGACCAACACCGGGGAGCTGTTTTTT. This translates into CAGRTGTNTGELFF.

This clonotype was seen at least ten times. CDR3 residues: CSVSHRTWGDTGELFF. The CDR3 DNA is TGCAGCGTTTCCCACAGAACTTGGGGCGACACCGGGGAGCTGTTTTTT. The genes are TRBV29-1 and TRBJ2-2; D may be TRBD1 (5 bases). V shed 5 bases and J shed 3 bases, with 19 bases lying between them. This CDR3 is 16 amino acids long. The germline V gene encodes CDR1 SQVTM and CDR2 ANQGSEA.

This clonotype has ten or more counts. The rearrangement joins TRBV20-1 to TRBJ2-7, with 14 bases identical to TRBD2. This CDR3 contains 14 residues. Trimming at V came to 5 bases and at J to 2 bases, leaving 2 bases not matched to a gene. Germline CDR1 DFQATT, CDR2 SNEGSKA (reference sequence). The CDR3 here is CSAETSGRAYEQYF. The DNA of the CDR3 is TGCAGTGCTGAGACTAGCGGGAGGGCCTACGAGCAGTACTTC.

V gene TRBV20-1 combines with J gene TRBJ2-3; 10 nucleotides line up with TRBD2. Germline loops: CDR1 DFQATT, CDR2 SNEGSKA (reference sequence). The CDR3 extends over 12 amino acids. The DNA of the CDR3 is TGCGCAGCGGGAGGGGGCACAGATACGCAGTATTTT. Translation gives CAAGGGTDTQYF.

Details on this clonotype: The final CDR3 position lacks the conserved phenylalanine or tryptophan, pointing to a likely read error. Because the CDR3's place on the DNA is in doubt, the DNA is left out and the CDR3 is given as listed by TCRdb. The genes are TRBV5-1 and TRBJ1-4. Including both end residues, the CDR3 is 12 amino acids long. Germline V CDR1 and CDR2: SGHRS, YFSETQ. CDR3 residues: CASSPSDSGIVD.

As regards this clonotype: This may be a read error: a much more frequent sequence differs by one nucleotide. The V and J genes are TRBV5-5 and TRBJ2-5; no definite D call. The germline CDR1 and CDR2 sequences are SGHKS and YYEKEE (reference sequence). Trimming removed 4 bases at V and 0 bases at J, with 13 bases between. The CDR3 totals 15 residues. CDR3 sequence: CASSPDRSYQETQYF. The CDR3 nucleotides are TGTGCCAGCAGCCCTGACCGTTCGTACCAAGAGACCCAGTACTTC.

This clonotype was counted only a few times. The chain joins TRBV6-5 to TRBJ1-3; 7 positions match TRBD1. The germline V gene has CDR1 MNHEY and CDR2 SVGAGI. Trimming cost V 5 bases and J 0 bases; bases outside gene matches: 7. This CDR3 is 16 amino acids long. For the CDR3, the DNA is TGTGCCAGCAGTAGGGACAGCTCCTACTCTGGAAACACCATATATTTT. Translated, it gives CASSRDSSYSGNTIYF.

This sequence joins TRBV2 and TRBJ1-1; 11 bases fit TRBD1. The V segment lost 9 bases and the J segment 3 bases; nucleotides outside the gene matches: 6. This CDR3 has 14 amino acids. In germline, CDR1 is SNHLY, CDR2 FYNNEI. The CDR3 loop reads CASAGTGGDTEAFF. The CDR3 DNA reads TGTGCCAGTGCTGGGACAGGGGGGGACACTGAAGCTTTCTTT.

This clonotype was recorded a few times. A much larger clone is a single base away; this may be a read error. The chain has TRBV12-3 or TRBV12-4 and TRBJ2-3; D gene unclear. The CDR3 has 12 amino acids. As DNA, the CDR3 is TGTGTCAGCAGTCTTCTAACAGATACGCAGTATTTT. It translates to CVSSLLTDTQYF.

V usage is TRBV20-1 and J usage is TRBJ2-7; the match to TRBD2 covers 8 bases. Per germline, CDR1 DFQATT and CDR2 SNEGSKA (reference sequence). V lost 5 bases to trimming and J lost 3 bases; unmatched junction nucleotides: 6. The CDR3 length is 13 residues. The CDR3 nucleotides read TGCAGTGCTGAGCGGCGGGAGGACTACGAGCAGTACTTC. This translates into CSAERREDYEQYF.

Many counts were recorded for this clonotype. One base away lies a much larger clone, so this may be a sequencing read error. CDR3 region: CSVERGRSERYF. CDR3 in DNA: TGCAGCGTTGAAAGAGGGAGATCCGAGCGGTACTTC. The rearrangement uses TRBV29-1 and TRBJ2-7; tentatively, D is TRBD2 (5 bases). Germline CDR1 and CDR2: SQVTM and ANQGSEA. The CDR3 is made up of 12 amino acids.

This clonotype has at least ten counts. The chain employs TRBV29-1 and TRBJ2-7; D possibly corresponds to TRBD2 (5 bases). The length of the CDR3 is 14 residues. Looked up from germline, CDR1 is SQVTM and CDR2 is ANQGSEA. The germline V and J ends were trimmed by 6 bases and 3 bases, with 18 bases remaining between them. CDR3 in amino acids: CSVLGLADIYEQYF. In nucleotides, the CDR3 is TGCAGCGTCCTCGGTCTAGCAGATATCTACGAGCAGTACTTC.

This clonotype was recorded only once. In this CDR3 the conserved last residue, phenylalanine or tryptophan, is missing, so a read error is likely. The gene calls are TRBV14 and TRBJ2-7, with D possibly TRBD2 on 5 matching bases. V was pared by 1 base and J by 0 bases, with 10 bases between. The CDR3 length is 15 residues. Germline lookup yields CDR1 SGHDN and CDR2 FVKESK. The CDR3 loop is CASSQGLSGSYEQYS. CDR3 sequence (DNA): TGTGCCAGCAGCCAAGGATTGAGCGGCTCCTACGAGCAGTACTCC.

The CDR3 loop reads CASSSKIVDTGELFF. For the CDR3, the DNA is TGCGCCAGCAGCAGTAAGATAGTCGACACCGGGGAGCTGTTTTTT. The chain employs TRBV4-1 and TRBJ2-2; D gene ambiguous. Per germline, CDR1 MGHRA and CDR2 YSYEKL. Trimming cost V 5 bases and J 3 bases, with 13 bases left between them. The length of the CDR3 is 15 residues.

This clonotype has a count of ten or more. J is TRBJ1-6 and V is TRBV11-2, with D maybe TRBD1 (6 bases). Germline loops: CDR1 SGHAT, CDR2 FQNNGV. The CDR3 consists of 17 residues. V was trimmed by 5 bases and J by 3 bases, leaving 17 bases between them. CDR3 residues: CASSPGQNDYYNSPLHF. In nucleotides, the CDR3 is TGTGCCAGCAGCCCAGGACAGAATGATTACTATAATTCACCCCTCCACTTT. Supplemented by reference TRBV11-2 and TRBJ1-6, the full variable domain reads EAGVAQSPRYKIIEKRQSVAFWCNPISGHATLYWYQQILGQGPKLLIQFQNNGVVDDSQLPKDRFSAERLKGVDSTLKIQPAKLEDSAVYLCASSPGQNDYYNSPLHFGNGTRLTVT.

The chain recombines TRBV15 with TRBJ1-4; TRBD1 agrees at 8 bases. V dropped 4 bases and J dropped 7; count of bases not matched to a gene: 2. Germline loops: CDR1 LNHNV, CDR2 YYDKDF (reference sequence). This CDR3 has 13 residues. The CDR3 here is CATSMDRAEKLFF. The DNA for the CDR3 is TGTGCCACCAGCATGGACAGGGCTGAAAAACTGTTTTTT. The entire variable domain, with the rest obtained from reference TRBV15 and TRBJ1-4, is as follows: DAMVIQNPRYQVTQFGKPVTLSCSQTLNHNVMYWYQQKSSQAPKLLFHYYDKDFNNEADTPDNFQSRRPNTSFCFLDIRSPGLGDTAMYLCATSMDRAEKLFFGSGTQLSVL.

This clonotype was picked up many times. CDR3 protein: CASSPGQRYQETQYF. The CDR3 nucleotides are TGTGCCAGCAGCCCGGGACAGAGATACCAAGAGACCCAGTACTTC. The V call is TRBV12-3 or TRBV12-4, the J call TRBJ2-5; 7 bases are shared with TRBD1. CDR3 length: 15 residues. J lost 0 bases, V lost 6 bases, and 7 bases had no gene match.

This clonotype was seen ten or more times. The V and J genes are TRBV29-1 and TRBJ2-7; D uncertain. The CDR3 runs 11 residues. Germline V gene lookup returns CDR1 SQVTM and CDR2 ANQGSEA. The DNA for the CDR3 is TGCTCCGGCGTTCGGCAATACGAGCAGTACTTC. Protein product: CSGVRQYEQYF.

V gene TRBV6-4 combines with J gene TRBJ1-5; D is possibly TRBD1 (5 bases). V dropped 6 bases and J dropped 2 bases, with 17 bases sitting between them. The CDR3 loop spans 16 amino acids. CDR1 is MRHNA, CDR2 SNTAGT, per germline. The CDR3: CASRIDRGEGNQPQHF. CDR3 nucleotides: TGTGCCAGCAGGATAGATAGGGGTGAGGGCAATCAGCCCCAGCATTTT.

This clonotype has more than one count but fewer than ten. The chain couples TRBV18 to TRBJ2-7; D is unresolved. The V gene's germline CDR1 is KGHSH and CDR2 LQKENI. V lost 2 bases and J lost 2, with 10 bases in between. CDR3 length: 14 residues. This CDR3 reads CASSPTTQPYEQYF. CDR3 DNA: TGTGCCAGCTCACCAACAACTCAACCCTACGAGCAGTACTTC.

This clonotype was counted many times. The chain carries TRBV5-4 and TRBJ1-1, with a tentative D call TRBD1 (6 bases). CDR3 length: 14 residues. CDR1 and CDR2 (germline): SGHNT, YYREEE (reference sequence). V lost 5 bases and J lost 1, with 12 bases in between. As DNA, the CDR3 is TGTGCCAGCAGGGAGGGGGGCCCGAACACTGAAGCTTTCTTT. Its translation: CASREGGPNTEAFF.

The chain combines TRBV29-1 with TRBJ2-5, with D maybe TRBD2 (7 bases). V gave up 8 bases and J gave up 4 bases, with 20 bases separating them. Germline V gene sequence: CDR1 SQVTM, CDR2 ANQGSEA. This CDR3 has 14 residues. The CDR3 loop is CSHTRGARRETQYF. DNA for the CDR3: TGCAGCCATACCCGGGGGGCAAGAAGAGAGACCCAGTACTTC.

About this clonotype: This may arise from a read error, as a much more abundant clone is one base away. The chain carries TRBV7-9 and TRBJ1-3; perhaps TRBD1 as D (5 bases). CDR3 length: 15 amino acids. Germline lookup yields CDR1 SEHNR and CDR2 FQNEAQ (reference sequence). CDR3 amino acids: CANSPRDVSGNTIYF. The CDR3 nucleotides are TGTGCCAACAGCCCACGGGACGTCTCTGGAAACACCATATATTTT.

This clonotype was seen many times. This chain's CDR3 is CSAPRQGSQETQYF. The CDR3 nucleotides read TGCAGTGCTCCGCGACAGGGTAGCCAAGAGACCCAGTACTTC. The V gene is TRBV20-1, the J gene TRBJ2-5; 7 bases map to TRBD1. Trimming removed 5 bases from V and 1 base from J; junction bases left unmatched: 7. CDR1 DFQATT and CDR2 SNEGSKA come from the germline V gene (reference sequence). This CDR3 region has 14 residues.

The gene calls are TRBV4-1 and TRBJ1-2; D might be TRBD1 (6 bases). The germline V and J ends were trimmed by 2 bases and 5 bases, with 21 bases remaining between them. Germline CDR1 reads MGHRA; CDR2 reads YSYEKL. The CDR3 consists of 17 residues. This chain's CDR3 is CASSQLQRFTGRYGYTF. CDR3 DNA: TGCGCCAGCAGCCAACTGCAAAGGTTTACAGGGAGATATGGCTACACCTTC.

In this sample, this clonotype turned up many times. The CDR3 DNA reads as TGCAGTGCTAGACCCTACAGAGCTCGTCACTATTCACCCCTCCACTTT. Its protein product is CSARPYRARHYSPLHF. The chain uses TRBV20-1 and TRBJ1-6, with D unresolved. The CDR3 length is 16 residues. Trimming left V 2 bases short and J 8 bases short, with 19 bases between. Germline V gene data show CDR1 as DFQATT and CDR2 as SNEGSKA (reference sequence).

The V and J genes are TRBV7-3 and TRBJ1-6; maybe TRBD1 (5 bases). Germline CDR1 and CDR2: SGHTA and FQGTGA. This CDR3 region has 12 residues. The germline V and J ends were trimmed by 8 bases and 10 bases, with 12 bases remaining between them. The DNA of the CDR3 is TGTGCCAGCCGGGGCCGCGGCTCACCCCTCCACTTT. Translating it yields CASRGRGSPLHF.

The chain couples TRBV4-1 to TRBJ1-1; D gene uncertain. Per the germline V gene, CDR1 is MGHRA and CDR2 is YSYEKL. V was trimmed by 3 bases and J by 3 bases, leaving 14 bases between them. The CDR3 has 15 residues. The CDR3 nucleotides read TGCGCCAGCAGCCAGACGAGGACGGTGGACACTGAAGCTTTCTTT. Encoded protein: CASSQTRTVDTEAFF.

At least ten counts were recorded for this clonotype. The chain has TRBV6-5 and TRBJ2-7; weak D call: TRBD1 (5 bases). The germline gives CDR1 MNHEY, CDR2 SVGAGI. CDR3 length equals 14 residues. V lost 2 bases to trimming and J lost 3 bases, with 11 bases between them. CDR3: CASSYRQGDYEQYF. For the CDR3, the DNA is TGTGCCAGCAGTTACAGGCAGGGTGACTACGAGCAGTACTTC.